This T cell receptor beta chain is drawn from a study of low-dose radiotherapy and immunotherapy resistance in tumors. As for the study in general: Cohort 1 got 0.5 Gy per fraction every 2 weeks, 6.5 Gy in total.

Gene-specific TRAV and TRBV primers were used for first-strand cDNA, covering alpha and beta chains. TCRs underwent 15 to 25 PCR cycles of amplification with a constant-region primer and V-primer adapter. TCRdb itself ran the reads through MiXCR, one entry per CDR3 protein. The repertoire has about 7,900 distinct CDR3 sequences, 61% of them found once; the top ten carry around 8.7%. The CDR3 spans 13 residues. The V end was cut by 3 bases, the J end by 10 bases, with 14 bases between. CDR1 is SGDLS and CDR2 is YYNGEE in the germline V gene. Along with nivolumab and ipilimumab, donors received aspirin, low-dose cyclophosphamide and low-dose radiotherapy.

This clonotype was obtained from a human donor with advanced metastatic prostate, ovarian, gallbladder or colorectal cancer (not recorded which). This table probably holds off-target reads from a library built for another chain. This chain connects TRBV9 to TRBJ2-1; D is undetermined. CDR3 protein: CASSEGWVGEQFF. The CDR3 DNA sequence: TGTGCCAGCAGCGAGGGATGGGTAGGGGAGCAGTTCTTC.